These T cell receptor beta chains were read from a single sample in a study of T cells in Graves' hyperthyroidism and ophthalmopathy. TCRdb reprocessed the multiplex PCR reads via MiXCR and lists one record per CDR3 protein. Of tens of thousands of distinct CDR3 sequences listed, 53% are singletons. Sequenced input: blood. The source of these receptors is an older woman with Graves' ophthalmopathy. CDR3s include the opening cysteine and the closing phenylalanine or tryptophan. Each record gives: D gene, V gene, CDR3 length, J gene, clone size, CDR3 DNA, CDR3 protein. A D gene is named only where the DNA matches it firmly. Expanded clones are given a class, and other clones once, few, many or no size at all.

d_gene: NA; v_gene: TRBV27; len: 13; j_gene: TRBJ2-2; abundance: many; CDR3nt: TGTGCCAGCAATACGGGGCAAACCGGGGAGCTGTTTTTT; CDR3aa: CASNTGQTGELFF
d_gene: TRBD2; v_gene: TRBV7-2; len: 15; j_gene: TRBJ2-1; abundance: NA; CDR3nt: TGTGCCAGCAGCTTCCTAGCGGGGTCCTACAATGAGCAGTTCTTC; CDR3aa: CASSFLAGSYNEQFF
d_gene: NA; v_gene: TRBV9; len: 14; j_gene: TRBJ2-3; abundance: many; CDR3nt: TGTGCCAGCAGCCTCCGGGACCCCACAGATACGCAGTATTTT; CDR3aa: CASSLRDPTDTQYF
d_gene: NA; v_gene: TRBV7-9; len: 15; j_gene: TRBJ2-1; abundance: many; CDR3nt: TGTGCCAGCAGCGCCGAAAAGCGGGCCTTTTCTGGGCAGTTCTTC; CDR3aa: CASSAEKRAFSGQFF
d_gene: TRBD1; v_gene: TRBV5-1; len: 14; j_gene: TRBJ1-2; abundance: NA; CDR3nt: TGCGCCAGCATTAAGGGACAGACCAACTATGGCTACACCTTC; CDR3aa: CASIKGQTNYGYTF
d_gene: TRBD1; v_gene: TRBV3-1; len: 16; j_gene: TRBJ2-2; abundance: many; CDR3nt: TGTGCCAGCAGCCAACCCACAGGGGTCGGTACCGGGGAGCTGTTTTTT; CDR3aa: CASSQPTGVGTGELFF
d_gene: NA; v_gene: TRBV5-1; len: 15; j_gene: TRBJ2-3; abundance: many; CDR3nt: TGCGCCAGCAGCCTTACGAATAGCCTCACAGATACGCAGTATTTT; CDR3aa: CASSLTNSLTDTQYF
d_gene: NA; v_gene: TRBV9; len: 17; j_gene: TRBJ2-1; abundance: NA; CDR3nt: TGTGCCAGCAGCGGGACTGGTGGATCCGGCTCCTACAATGAGCAATTCTTC; CDR3aa: CASSGTGGSGSYNEQFF
d_gene: NA; v_gene: TRBV24-1; len: 16; j_gene: TRBJ2-3; abundance: NA; CDR3nt: TGTGCCACCAGTGATCGCACAGGGCCGAGCACAGATACGCAGTATTTT; CDR3aa: CATSDRTGPSTDTQYF
d_gene: NA; v_gene: TRBV2; len: 14; j_gene: TRBJ2-7; abundance: few; CDR3nt: TGTGCCAGCAGTGTGGCCCAGGGCTTCTACGAGCAGTACTTC; CDR3aa: CASSVAQGFYEQYF
d_gene: NA; v_gene: TRBV7-7; len: 16; j_gene: TRBJ1-2; abundance: NA; CDR3nt: TGTGCTAGCAGCCCCCGAAAAGGTCTAGCGGGCTATGGCTACACCTTC; CDR3aa: CASSPRKGLAGYGYTF
d_gene: NA; v_gene: TRBV11-2; len: 16; j_gene: TRBJ2-3; abundance: NA; CDR3nt: TGTGCCAGCAGCTTAGATTGGGGGCTAGTGGCAGATACGCAGTATTTT; CDR3aa: CASSLDWGLVADTQYF
d_gene: NA; v_gene: TRBV10-3; len: 12; j_gene: TRBJ2-1; abundance: NA; CDR3nt: TGTGCCATCAGTGAGTCTGGGGGTGAGCAGTTCTTC; CDR3aa: CAISESGGEQFF
d_gene: TRBD1; v_gene: TRBV27; len: 14; j_gene: TRBJ2-3; abundance: many; CDR3nt: TGTGCCAGCAAACAGGGGGCGTGGACAGATACGCAGTATTTT; CDR3aa: CASKQGAWTDTQYF
d_gene: NA; v_gene: TRBV2; len: 13; j_gene: TRBJ2-1; abundance: NA; CDR3nt: TGTGCTCCAGGGCCGAGCTCCTACAATGAGCAGTTCTTC; CDR3aa: CAPGPSSYNEQFF
d_gene: NA; v_gene: TRBV2; len: 17; j_gene: TRBJ2-5; abundance: many; CDR3nt: TGTGCCAGCTGGGGACACCTCACGGCGGGGACACAAGAGACCCAGTACTTC; CDR3aa: CASWGHLTAGTQETQYF
d_gene: NA; v_gene: TRBV27; len: 13; j_gene: TRBJ2-7; abundance: NA; CDR3nt: TGTGCCAGCAGCTACCGGACGGAGTACGAGCAGTACTTC; CDR3aa: CASSYRTEYEQYF
d_gene: TRBD2; v_gene: TRBV6-1; len: 15; j_gene: TRBJ2-7; abundance: many; CDR3nt: TGTGCCAGCAGTGAAGACGGCGGGGGGGCCTACGAGCAGTACTTC; CDR3aa: CASSEDGGGAYEQYF
d_gene: NA; v_gene: TRBV7-2; len: 13; j_gene: TRBJ2-6; abundance: few; CDR3nt: TGTGCCAGCAAGGAGGGTTCGGCCAACGTCCTGACTTTC; CDR3aa: CASKEGSANVLTF
d_gene: NA; v_gene: TRBV7-9; len: 14; j_gene: TRBJ1-2; abundance: many; CDR3nt: TGTGCCAGCAGCTCCCATTTGACAGAATCTGGCTACACCTTC; CDR3aa: CASSSHLTESGYTF
d_gene: NA; v_gene: TRBV12-3/TRBV12-4; len: 16; j_gene: TRBJ1-1; abundance: many; CDR3nt: TGTGCCAGCAGTTTAGACGGGAGAAGCAGGACCGGGGGAGCTTTCTTT; CDR3aa: CASSLDGRSRTGGAFF
d_gene: TRBD2; v_gene: TRBV7-8; len: 15; j_gene: TRBJ2-3; abundance: once; CDR3nt: TGTGTCCAACTAGCGGGAGGGCCTGGTGCAGATACGCAGTATTTT; CDR3aa: CVQLAGGPGADTQYF
d_gene: NA; v_gene: TRBV20-1; len: 14; j_gene: TRBJ2-7; abundance: medium-sized; CDR3nt: TGCAGTGCCCAGGGTCGATCGGGGCTATACGAGCAGTACTTC; CDR3aa: CSAQGRSGLYEQYF
d_gene: NA; v_gene: TRBV4-1; len: 14; j_gene: TRBJ1-1; abundance: many; CDR3nt: TGCGCCAGCAGCCAAACCACAATTGTCGCTGAAGCTTTCTTT; CDR3aa: CASSQTTIVAEAFF
d_gene: TRBD1; v_gene: TRBV7-2; len: 16; j_gene: TRBJ1-5; abundance: NA; CDR3nt: TGTGCCAGCAGCTTACATGGAACAGGGGGCGGTCAGCCCCAGCATTTT; CDR3aa: CASSLHGTGGGQPQHF
d_gene: TRBD1; v_gene: TRBV7-6; len: 16; j_gene: TRBJ2-2; abundance: NA; CDR3nt: TGTGCCAGCAGCTTGCAAGGGGGCAGCTGGACCAGGGAGCTGTTTTTT; CDR3aa: CASSLQGGSWTRELFF
d_gene: NA; v_gene: TRBV29-1; len: 14; j_gene: TRBJ1-1; abundance: few; CDR3nt: TGCAGCGTTGAGCGGGGCAGGGGTAACACTGAAGCTTTCTTT; CDR3aa: CSVERGRGNTEAFF
d_gene: NA; v_gene: TRBV20-1; len: 12; j_gene: TRBJ2-1; abundance: NA; CDR3nt: TGCAGTGCCAGGGGGGGCAACAATGAGCAGTTCTTC; CDR3aa: CSARGGNNEQFF
d_gene: TRBD1; v_gene: TRBV5-1; len: 14; j_gene: TRBJ1-3; abundance: NA; CDR3nt: TGCACCAGCAGCCCCGGGACAGGGAAGGACACCATATATTTT; CDR3aa: CTSSPGTGKDTIYF
d_gene: NA; v_gene: TRBV2; len: 13; j_gene: TRBJ1-6; abundance: NA; CDR3nt: TGTGCCAGCAGTGAAGGGGAGGGGCGAGCCCTCCACTTT; CDR3aa: CASSEGEGRALHF
d_gene: NA; v_gene: TRBV20-1; len: 14; j_gene: TRBJ1-2; abundance: NA; CDR3nt: TGCAGTGCTTTCGCCGGGACGTTCCGTTATGGCTACACCTTC; CDR3aa: CSAFAGTFRYGYTF
d_gene: NA; v_gene: TRBV29-1; len: 14; j_gene: TRBJ1-1; abundance: medium-sized; CDR3nt: TGCAGCGTTGAAGATCCGACAGACAACACTGAAGCTTTCTTT; CDR3aa: CSVEDPTDNTEAFF
d_gene: NA; v_gene: TRBV19; len: 16; j_gene: TRBJ2-1; abundance: NA; CDR3nt: TGTGCCAGCCTCTCCACCAGCCCAGGCAGCTACAATGGGCAGTTCTTC; CDR3aa: CASLSTSPGSYNGQFF
d_gene: TRBD2; v_gene: TRBV20-1; len: 11; j_gene: TRBJ2-7; abundance: NA; CDR3nt: TGCAGTGCTGGGGGACTAGCGAGGCAGTACTTC; CDR3aa: CSAGGLARQYF
d_gene: NA; v_gene: TRBV5-6; len: 11; j_gene: TRBJ2-1; abundance: many; CDR3nt: TGTGCCAGCAGCTTTCGCAATGAGCAGTTCTTC; CDR3aa: CASSFRNEQFF
d_gene: TRBD2; v_gene: TRBV20-1; len: 12; j_gene: TRBJ2-1; abundance: NA; CDR3nt: TGCAGTGCTGTCCGGACTAGCGGAGAGCAGTTCTTC; CDR3aa: CSAVRTSGEQFF
d_gene: TRBD1; v_gene: TRBV20-1; len: 13; j_gene: TRBJ1-4; abundance: NA; CDR3nt: TGCAGTGCTACGACAGGGGGCAGGGAAAAACTGTTTTTT; CDR3aa: CSATTGGREKLFF
d_gene: TRBD1; v_gene: TRBV28; len: 16; j_gene: TRBJ2-5; abundance: many; CDR3nt: TGTGCCAGCAGTTTATTAGGGACAGGGGTTTGGGAGACCCAGTACTTC; CDR3aa: CASSLLGTGVWETQYF
d_gene: NA; v_gene: TRBV20-1; len: 13; j_gene: TRBJ2-3; abundance: NA; CDR3nt: TGCAGTGCTAGAGATGGGGGGAGGAATACGCAGTATTTT; CDR3aa: CSARDGGRNTQYF
d_gene: TRBD1; v_gene: TRBV10-3; len: 14; j_gene: TRBJ1-6; abundance: NA; CDR3nt: TGTGCCATCAGCCAAGGGCAGGGGGGGTCACCCCTCCACTTT; CDR3aa: CAISQGQGGSPLHF
d_gene: TRBD2; v_gene: TRBV7-9; len: 17; j_gene: TRBJ2-2; abundance: many; CDR3nt: TGTGCCAGCAGCTGGAGAGCGGGGGGGGCGAACACCGGGGAGCTGTTTTTT; CDR3aa: CASSWRAGGANTGELFF
d_gene: TRBD2; v_gene: TRBV27; len: 15; j_gene: TRBJ2-7; abundance: NA; CDR3nt: TGTGCCAGCAGTTATCGGGGCGGGAGGAGATACGAGCAGTACTTC; CDR3aa: CASSYRGGRRYEQYF
d_gene: NA; v_gene: TRBV11-2; len: 16; j_gene: TRBJ2-7; abundance: once; CDR3nt: TGTGCCAGCAGCTTAGATATGGGGTATGGTCTCTACGAGCAGTACTTT; CDR3aa: CASSLDMGYGLYEQYF
d_gene: NA; v_gene: TRBV20-1; len: 11; j_gene: TRBJ2-5; abundance: NA; CDR3nt: TGCAGTGCTAGGGGATCGGGGACCCAGTACTTC; CDR3aa: CSARGSGTQYF
d_gene: TRBD1; v_gene: TRBV7-2; len: 14; j_gene: TRBJ2-7; abundance: once; CDR3nt: TGTGCCAGCAGCTTAGGACAGGGGGAGGGCGAGCAGTACTTC; CDR3aa: CASSLGQGEGEQYF
d_gene: TRBD1; v_gene: TRBV7-9; len: 14; j_gene: TRBJ2-1; abundance: NA; CDR3nt: TGTGCCAGCAGAGACAGGGGCTCCTGCAATGAGCAGTTCTTC; CDR3aa: CASRDRGSCNEQFF
d_gene: NA; v_gene: TRBV6-4; len: 14; j_gene: TRBJ2-1; abundance: NA; CDR3nt: TGTGCCAGCAGTGACGACAACTCCTACAATGAGCAGTTCTTC; CDR3aa: CASSDDNSYNEQFF
d_gene: NA; v_gene: TRBV12-3/TRBV12-4; len: 14; j_gene: TRBJ2-3; abundance: many; CDR3nt: TGTGCCAGCAGGGGGGTTGGGAGCACAGATACGCAGTATTTT; CDR3aa: CASRGVGSTDTQYF
d_gene: NA; v_gene: TRBV12-3/TRBV12-4; len: 15; j_gene: TRBJ2-1; abundance: many; CDR3nt: TGTGCCAGCAGGGTGGGCACGAGCTCCTACAATGAGCAGTTCTTC; CDR3aa: CASRVGTSSYNEQFF
d_gene: NA; v_gene: TRBV9; len: 12; j_gene: TRBJ2-1; abundance: NA; CDR3nt: TGTGCCAGCAGCCCGTGTAGATATGGGCGGTTCTTC; CDR3aa: CASSPCRYGRFF